This T cell receptor beta chain was captured by sequencing in a study of T-cell memory formation after mild COVID-19. Study-wide background: In these data, TCR clusters were largely donor specific.

Worth noting for this clonotype: Its antigen is currently unknown.

5'RACE primed at constant segments yielded TCR alpha and TCR beta cDNA libraries bearing sample barcodes and UMIs. TCRdb independently ran MiXCR on the 5' RACE reads; one entry per CDR3 protein. The sample includes 250,000 to 350,000 distinct CDR3 sequences, around 19% seen only once; the top ten take roughly 20%. Overall study results and limits: Most CD4+ clones that shrank were in CM and EM, while CD8+ ones turned up in EMRA. Detection of some responders pre-infection suggested pre-existing cross-reactive memory T cells participated.

The clonotype comes from a young man who had mild COVID-19 (a few samples of this study predate the infection). Cell type and time point are not known. The specimen sequenced was PBMCs or a T cell subset sorted from them (not recorded which).

CDR3 bases: TGTGCCAGCAGTACAAGGACGGAAAATGGCTACACCTTC. Translated, it gives CASSTRTENGYTF. The chain uses TRBV12-3 or TRBV12-4 and TRBJ1-2; D gene uncertain. The V gene lost 5 bases and the J gene lost 6 bases, with 13 bases spanning the gap. The CDR3 loop spans 13 amino acids.